The TCR beta chain described here comes from a study of cytomegalovirus exposure and HLA in healthy donors. Background on the study: Of all 400 or so donors who were genotyped, 75% to 90% belonged to the Caucasian-associated ancestry cluster.

The PCR employed 60 Vbeta primers together with 13 Jbeta primers. TCRdb's table, derived via immunoSEQ multiplex PCR, lists solely in-frame clones and lacks some. The sample holds 100,000 to 120,000 clones; 70% to 80% are singletons and the top ten take about 4.2%. The J segment lost 0 bases and the V segment lost 4 bases, leaving 2 bases of the junction unmatched. Germline CDR1 and CDR2: KGHSH and LQKENI. The CDR3 has 16 residues. In the case of this clone: Its antigen is undetermined.

Findings of the study overall: Earlier analysis found most TCR beta V segments productive about 87% or about 30% of the time.

The source material was PBMCs. The genes are TRBV18 and TRBJ2-1, with 11 bases aligning to TRBD2. The TCR originated in a woman between 40 and 50 years old in good health and CMV-seropositive. CDR3 protein: CASSLGTSGSYNEQFF. The CDR3 region has the DNA TGTGCCAGCTCACTAGGGACTAGCGGCTCCTACAATGAGCAGTTCTTC.